One and the same sample provided the 9 T cell receptor beta chains below, sequenced in a study of beta chain features in type 1 diabetes. Since all of the isolated RNA was reverse transcribed, expressed TCRB transcripts were what got sequenced. Sequencing used immunoSEQ multiplex PCR; TCRdb keeps in-frame clones, though not all of them. The table has 300,000 to 350,000 clones, 13% to 15% seen once. Sequencing was done on a sample of central memory CD4+ T cells from blood. All receptors derive from a man in his thirties or forties in good health.

The table lists this clone with a few counts. The chain is built from TRBV19 and TRBJ1-5; no definite D call. The CDR3 has 12 amino acids. Germline loops: CDR1 LNHDA, CDR2 SQIVND (reference sequence). Trimming stripped 3 bases from V and 3 bases from J, with 3 bases between. CDR3: CASSIPNQPQHF. As DNA, the CDR3 is TGTGCCAGTAGTATCCCCAATCAGCCCCAGCATTTT. The full variable domain, its missing parts supplied by reference TRBV19 and TRBJ1-5, is DGGITQSPKYLFRKEGQNVTLSCEQNLNHDAMYWYRQDPGQGLRLIYYSQIVNDFQKGDIAEGYSVSREKKESFPLTVTSAQKNPTAFYLCASSIPNQPQHFGDGTRLSIL.

This clone appeared a few times. The chain links TRBV7-2 to TRBJ2-3; D could derive from TRBD1 or TRBD2 (6 bases each). CDR1 is SGHTA and CDR2 is FQGNSA in the germline V gene. V was cut by 1 base and J by 6 bases, with 11 bases left in between. This CDR3 region has 14 residues. The CDR3 nucleotides read TGTGCCAGCAGCTTAGGGGGGCTAGCGGATACGCAGTATTTT. Its protein product is CASSLGGLADTQYF.

This clone turned up a few times. The V gene is TRBV5-8, the J gene TRBJ1-1; tentatively, D is TRBD1 (5 bases). The germline CDR1 and CDR2 sequences are SGHTS and YDEGEE. CDR3 length: 14 amino acids. The V end lost 4 bases, the J end lost 4 bases, and 14 bases lay between the germline ends. The CDR3 reads CASSPRGGFTEAFF. The CDR3 region has the DNA TGTGCCAGCAGCCCACGGGGCGGGTTCACTGAAGCTTTCTTT.

V gene TRBV2 combines with J gene TRBJ2-5; 11 nucleotides match TRBD2. CDR1 and CDR2 from the germline V gene are SNHLY and FYNNEI. The CDR3 sequence is 15 residues long. V gave up 6 bases and J gave up 5 bases; unmatched junction bases: 8. DNA of the CDR3: TGTGCCAGCAGGGATCTAGCGGGGGGCGTTGAGACCCAGTACTTC. It specifies CASRDLAGGVETQYF.

This clone was found a few times. The V call is TRBV4-1, the J call TRBJ1-1, with TRBD1 as a possible D gene (5 bases). The V end was cut by 1 base, the J end by 0 bases, with 9 bases between. The length of the CDR3 is 15 residues. CDR1 is MGHRA, CDR2 YSYEKL, per germline. Written as DNA, the CDR3 is TGCGCCAGCAGCCAAGGGGGACGGTTGAACACTGAAGCTTTCTTT. Translating it yields CASSQGGRLNTEAFF.

A remark on this clone: In the same sample, other DNA sequences code for this CDR3. The CDR3 DNA sequence: TGTGCCAGCAGCCAAGTGCTGGGGAATGAGCAGTTCTTC. Its translation is CASSQVLGNEQFF. V is TRBV14 and J is TRBJ2-1; D call uncertain. Trimming cost V 1 base and J 7 bases, with 8 bases left between them. From germline, CDR1 is SGHDN and CDR2 FVKESK. This CDR3 comprises 13 residues.

This chain joins TRBV5-1 and TRBJ2-3, with no clear D. Germline V CDR1 and CDR2: SGHRS, YFSETQ. V lost 0 bases, J lost 0 bases, and 11 bases lay in between. This CDR3 region has 16 residues. Written as DNA, the CDR3 is TGCGCCAGCAGCTTGGCGCTACAATTAAGCACAGATACGCAGTATTTT. As protein: CASSLALQLSTDTQYF.

V and J are TRBV7-7 and TRBJ2-7; TRBD1 agrees at 9 bases. Per germline, CDR1 SSHAT and CDR2 FNYEAQ (reference sequence). The CDR3 contains 14 residues. CDR3 bases: TGTGCTAGCAGCGGAGGACAGGGGTCCTACGAGCAGTACGTC. This gives the protein CASSGGQGSYEQYV.

Concerning this clone itself: A read error is the likely source, as a far larger clone sits one nucleotide away. V is TRBV29-1 and J is TRBJ1-5; 9 bases map to TRBD1. CDR1 is SQVTM and CDR2 is ANQGSEA in the germline V gene. This CDR3 has 12 residues. CDR3 loop: CCVTGGNQPQHF. CDR3 DNA: TGCTGCGTGACAGGGGGAAATCAGCCCCAGCATTTT.